Shown below are 17 T cell receptor beta chains from a single sample sequenced in a study of OX40 agonist ivuxolimab in advanced cancers. The repertoire was sequenced with immunoSEQ multiplex PCR; TCRdb's copy has only in-frame clones and lacks some. The table shows approximately 130,000 clones, with 90% occurring only once. The sample consisted of CD4+ or CD8+ T cells sorted from blood, taken in a trial of the OX40 agonist ivuxolimab. These receptors were taken from an adult with an advanced solid tumor such as melanoma, head and neck, liver or kidney cancer.

This clone appeared a few times. V and J are TRBV5-4 and TRBJ2-4; no definite D call. CDR1 is SGHNT and CDR2 is YYREEE in the germline V gene (reference sequence). The CDR3 totals 12 residues. Between the trimmed V and J ends, which lost 4 bases and 4 bases, there was a span of 6 bases. In DNA form, the CDR3 reads TGTGCCAGCAGCGGCCCTAAAAACATTCAGTACTTC. This gives the protein CASSGPKNIQYF.

The chain has TRBV9 and TRBJ2-2; D could derive from TRBD1 or TRBD2 (5 bases each). The CDR3 covers 16 residues. Germline V CDR1 and CDR2: SGDLS, YYNGEE. The V end lost 3 bases, the J end lost 1 base, and 13 bases lay between the germline ends. Here the CDR3 DNA reads TGTGCCAGCAGCGCGAGGGGTGACAGGAACACCGGGGAGCTGTTTTTT. It translates to CASSARGDRNTGELFF. Variable domain in full (rest from reference TRBV9 and TRBJ2-2): DSGVTQTPKHLITATGQRVTLRCSPRSGDLSVYWYQQSLDQGLQFLIQYYNGEERAKGNILERFSAQQFPDLHSELNLSSLELGDSALYFCASSARGDRNTGELFFGEGSRLTVL.

The genes are TRBV6-5 and TRBJ2-1; D is unclear. This CDR3 region has 15 residues. With 7 bases removed from V and 4 bases from J, the gap between germline ends came to 17 bases. Germline V gene lookup returns CDR1 MNHEY and CDR2 SVGAGI. CDR3 sequence (DNA): TGTGCCAGCACTTTACGGTTGACCGAGTACAATGAGCAGTTCTTC. It yields the protein CASTLRLTEYNEQFF.

This clone has a handful of counts. The chain combines TRBV28 with TRBJ1-5, with no clear D. CDR1 MDHEN and CDR2 SYDVKM come from the germline V gene. This CDR3 spans 14 amino acids. With 3 bases removed from V and 6 bases from J, the gap between germline ends came to 12 bases. The CDR3 bases are TGTGCCAGCAGTTTGATGGGCGAGGGTCAGCCCCAGCATTTT. Encoded protein: CASSLMGEGQPQHF.

This clone was detected only once. This chain links TRBV19 with TRBJ1-4, with TRBD1 as a possible D gene (5 bases). The germline V and J ends were trimmed by 5 bases and 0 bases, with 19 bases remaining between them. CDR3 size: 18 residues. From germline, CDR1 is LNHDA and CDR2 SQIVND (reference sequence). CDR3 residues: CASSLQIRPGATNEKLFF. CDR3 in DNA: TGTGCCAGTAGTCTCCAGATCCGCCCGGGGGCAACTAATGAAAAACTGTTTTTT.

V usage is TRBV7-2 and J usage is TRBJ1-1, with a possible D match to TRBD1 (6 bases). Trimming stripped 5 bases from V and 0 bases from J, with 13 bases between. This CDR3 is 15 amino acids long. CDR1 is SGHTA, CDR2 FQGNSA, per germline. The CDR3 is CASSQRTAMNTEAFF. The CDR3, as DNA: TGTGCCAGCAGCCAGAGGACAGCAATGAACACTGAAGCTTTCTTT.

The chain combines TRBV5-1 with TRBJ1-1, with D possibly being TRBD1 (5 bases). Germline V gene sequence: CDR1 SGHRS, CDR2 YFSETQ. The CDR3 loop spans 15 amino acids. V was cut by 2 bases and J by 3 bases, with 14 bases left in between. The CDR3 DNA reads TGCGCCAGCAGCTTTAATGGGGGGAGGGACACTGAAGCTTTCTTT. Its protein product is CASSFNGGRDTEAFF.

The genes are TRBV7-6 and TRBJ2-7; 7 bases line up with TRBD1. CDR3 length equals 14 residues. Germline V gene lookup returns CDR1 SGHVS and CDR2 FNYEAQ. V dropped 5 bases and J dropped 0; count of bases not matched to a gene: 4. The CDR3 DNA sequence: TGTGCCAGCAGCCCAGGGACAGTCTCCTACGAGCAGTACTTC. Residues: CASSPGTVSYEQYF. Complete variable domain (other parts from reference TRBV7-6 and TRBJ2-7): GAGVSQSPRYKVTKRGQDVALRCDPISGHVSLYWYRQALGQGPEFLTYFNYEAQQDKSGLPNDRFSAERPEGSISTLTIQRTEQRDSAMYRCASSPGTVSYEQYFGPGTRLTVT.

This chain joins TRBV20-1 and TRBJ1-2, with D possibly matching TRBD1 (6 bases). V was cut by 2 bases and J by 6 bases, with 7 bases left in between. CDR3 size: 11 residues. In germline, CDR1 is DFQATT, CDR2 SNEGSKA (reference sequence). This CDR3 is CSARQGNGYTF. CDR3 in DNA: TGCAGTGCTAGACAGGGGAATGGCTACACCTTC.

This chain links TRBV10-3 with TRBJ2-7, with TRBD1 matching 10 bases. The CDR3 spans 14 residues. The V segment lost 6 bases and the J segment 4 bases; nucleotides outside the gene matches: 6. Looked up from germline, CDR1 is ENHRY and CDR2 is SYGVKD. The CDR3 DNA follows: TGTGCCATCAGCGAGGGACAGGGGAATTACGAGCAGTACTTC. It specifies CAISEGQGNYEQYF.

The chain joins TRBV5-1 to TRBJ2-5; D is uncertain. The germline V and J ends were trimmed by 0 bases and 4 bases, with 10 bases remaining between them. This CDR3 is 14 amino acids long. Looked up from germline, CDR1 is SGHRS and CDR2 is YFSETQ. In DNA form, the CDR3 reads TGCGCCAGCAGCTTGGCCGAATCTAGAGAGACCCAGTACTTC. Translated, it gives CASSLAESRETQYF.

This chain connects TRBV5-4 to TRBJ2-3, with D maybe TRBD2 (6 bases). The CDR3 extends over 15 amino acids. V dropped 5 bases and J dropped 6 bases, with 19 bases sitting between them. Germline V gene sequence: CDR1 SGHNT, CDR2 YYREEE (reference sequence). The DNA of the CDR3 is TGTGCCAGCAGGAAAGGAGGAGGGCCTAGGGATACGCAGTATTTT. Encoded protein: CASRKGGGPRDTQYF.

CDR3 sequence reads: CASSSHAGFSNQPQHF. The CDR3 nucleotides are TGTGCCAGCAGTTCACATGCGGGGTTTAGCAATCAGCCCCAGCATTTT. The V gene is TRBV28, the J gene TRBJ1-5; D call uncertain. The CDR3 covers 16 residues. Trimming shortened V by 4 bases and J by 0 bases, and 13 bases separated the two germline ends. Germline V gene data show CDR1 as MDHEN and CDR2 as SYDVKM.

This clone was detected once. The chain links TRBV5-4 to TRBJ2-7; D might be TRBD1 (5 bases). Germline V lookup: CDR1 SGHNT, CDR2 YYREEE (reference sequence). CDR3 length: 16 amino acids. Between the trimmed V and J ends, which lost 1 base and 2 bases, there was a span of 16 bases. The CDR3 DNA follows: TGTGCCAGCAGCTTGAAAACAACAGGCCCTACCTACGAGCAGTACTTC. Translating it yields CASSLKTTGPTYEQYF.

A few counts support this clone. This CDR3 is CASRQQGADQPQHF. CDR3 coding DNA: TGTGCCAGCAGACAACAGGGGGCGGATCAGCCCCAGCATTTT. The gene calls are TRBV28 and TRBJ1-5, with 9 bases fitting TRBD1. CDR3 length: 14 residues. Trimming took 6 bases from V and 5 from J; bases not matched to a gene: 5. Germline V lookup: CDR1 MDHEN, CDR2 SYDVKM.

There are a few counts of this clone. The chain's CDR3 is CASSFLSGRYNEQFF. CDR3 coding DNA: TGTGCCAGCAGTTTTCTGAGCGGGAGATACAATGAGCAGTTCTTC. The chain links TRBV28 to TRBJ2-1; 8 bases match TRBD2. CDR3 length: 15 residues. CDR1 is MDHEN, CDR2 SYDVKM, per germline. The V segment lost 3 bases and the J segment 4 bases; nucleotides outside the gene matches: 5.

The chain uses TRBV7-3 and TRBJ2-1; possibly TRBD2 for D (5 bases). This CDR3 is 14 amino acids long. Trimming shortened V by 1 base and J by 3 bases, and 7 bases separated the two germline ends. Germline loops: CDR1 SGHTA, CDR2 FQGTGA. This CDR3 is CASSLNGIYNEQFF. The CDR3 DNA follows: TGTGCCAGCAGCTTAAACGGGATCTACAATGAGCAGTTCTTC.